This TCR beta chain came from a study of blood T cell repertoires in COVID-19 (dated by TCRdb to the early 2020s). As for the study more broadly: Samples covering the acute and convalescent phases of COVID-19 were provided by collaborators in the United States, Italy and Spain. HLA class I and class II types, where available, came from metadata supplied by the sample provider rather than from assay-based typing. A freely available public database, intended as a resource for researchers studying the immune response to SARS-CoV-2, is where the repertoires were released. The material from the prospective study consisted of cDNA or gDNA derived from T cells, B-cell-depleted T cells, or PBMCs. Deeply sampled blood TCRbeta repertoires from subjects exposed to, actively infected with, or recovered from COVID-19 were included in the dataset. Samples were obtained from the ongoing ImmuneRACE study (first 160 participants) and from some 1,300 subjects provided by 6 global collaborators. The sample metadata nearly always contained a de-identified subject ID, COVID-19 status, age in years and sex.

The collaborating institutions used their own protocols to collect whole blood in K2EDTA tubes. For TCRbeta analysis, collaborator samples were shipped as frozen whole blood, as isolated PBMCs, or as DNA extracted from either sample type. As for this clone: Its antigen is currently not known. The sample holds no much larger clone one base away, and base qualities are not on file.

TCRbeta CDR3 regions were amplified from genomic DNA by means of the immunoSEQ Assay, a bias-controlled multiplex PCR. In the original analysis: The number of nucleated cells in each sample was estimated from the amplification of reference gene primers within the assay. Sequence reads were collapsed and filtered to measure the absolute abundance of every unique TCRbeta CDR3 rearrangement. For each sample, productive Simpson clonality was calculated by taking the square root of Simpson's diversity index across productive rearrangements. The immuneACCESS repertoire file appears here via TCRdb, limited to in-frame rearrangements. These files lack a portion of the clones; in checked studies, under half of the deficit traces to unresolved V genes, and the cause of the others is not known. The V and J calls and the clone size are those of that table, but D and trimming were determined from the DNA. The sample data list some 45,000 clones, and under 90% of these were observed just once. Of the sample, roughly 10% falls within the top ten clones.

Taken from the germline V gene, the CDR1 and CDR2 loops are SGHDT and YYEEEE. Germline trimming: 2 bases from V, 11 bases from J; junction bases outside gene matches: 9. From cysteine to phenylalanine, the CDR3 is 13 amino acids long. Here the CDR3 DNA is all that survives: 39 bases in frame from base 1. Paper-wide results and their limitations: How much clinical and demographic metadata was included differed by source and by participant, and the metadata was provided uncurated.

The sample consisted of peripheral blood. The origin of this receptor is a man aged 55 to 70 with acute or convalescent COVID-19. The sequence links TRBV5-6 to TRBJ1-1; the central 7 bases match TRBD1. The CDR3 has the sequence CASSFGTTGRAFF. The DNA is as follows: TGTGCCAGCAGCTTCGGTACGACAGGGAGGGCTTTCTTT.